This T cell receptor (beta chain) stems from a study of graft-versus-host responses after intestinal transplantation. Study-wide context: The whole recipient group had anti-thymocyte globulin induction followed by tacrolimus and steroids for around three years.

Germline loops: CDR1 SNHLY, CDR2 FYNNEI. This CDR3 is 14 amino acids long. V lost 8 bases to trimming and J lost 3 bases; unmatched junction nucleotides: 8. Study-level points and caveats: Among recipient marrow samples, GvH clones were found; some appeared first in ileum or blood. GvH clone levels peaked in circulation, and this peak was associated with early post-transplant HvG declines. Individuals who had graft-donor T cell macrochimerism had allografts that showed high graft-versus-host to host-versus-graft clonal ratios.

As to this clone: Its antigen is unidentified.

Profiled with immunoSEQ multiplex PCR; TCRdb holds only in-frame clones, not every one. The profile covers over 75,000 clones, with 92% appearing a single time and about 0.062% taken by the ten largest. V and J are TRBV2 and TRBJ1-1; 8 bases line up with TRBD1. The specimen comprised unstimulated CD8+ T cells sorted from spleen or lymph node cells, sampled before transplant. This receptor was identified in a human donor who was the organ donor for an intestinal transplant. Written as DNA, the CDR3 is TGTGCCAGCGTGGACAGGGTTTTGGACACTGAAGCTTTCTTT. Its translation: CASVDRVLDTEAFF. Full variable domain (remainder filled in from reference TRBV2 and TRBJ1-1): EPEVTQTPSHQVTQMGQEVILRCVPISNHLYFYWYRQILGQKVEFLVSFYNNEISEKSEIFDDQFSVERPDGSNFTLKIRSTKLEDSAMYFCASVDRVLDTEAFFGQGTRLTVV.